These T cell receptor beta chains were read from a single sample in a study of T cell responses to AZD1222 COVID-19 vaccine. The data were produced by immunoSEQ multiplex PCR, yet TCRdb's version contains in-frame clones alone and is incomplete. The table lists roughly 100,000 clones, nearly 90% of them singletons. This sample comprised peripheral blood, obtained 28 days after the second AZD1222 dose. The receptor set was obtained from an adult who received the AZD1222 COVID-19 vaccine. CDR3s include the opening cysteine and the closing phenylalanine or tryptophan. The D gene is left open where the match is weak.

j_gene | v_gene | len | d_gene | CDR3aa | CDR3nt
TRBJ1-3 | TRBV6-5 | 14 | - | CASTGRYSGNTIYF | TGTGCCAGCACGGGCCGTTACTCTGGAAACACCATATATTTT
TRBJ1-5 | TRBV28 | 16 | TRBD1 | CASSTWTGNGNQPQHF | TGTGCCAGCAGTACCTGGACAGGGAACGGCAATCAGCCCCAGCATTTT
TRBJ2-1 | TRBV18 | 15 | TRBD1 | CASSPGTGAYNEQFF | TGTGCCAGCTCACCTGGGACAGGGGCGTACAATGAGCAGTTCTTC
TRBJ2-2 | TRBV2 | 15 | TRBD2 | CASSDSSGSIRELFF | TGTGCCAGCAGTGATTCGAGCGGGAGTATCCGGGAGCTGTTTTTT
TRBJ1-1 | TRBV27 | 16 | - | CASSFSLGGMNTEAFF | TGTGCCAGCAGTTTCTCCCTCGGGGGCATGAACACTGAAGCTTTCTTT
TRBJ2-1 | TRBV7-2 | 18 | TRBD2 | CASSLAGTSGSGYNEQFF | TGTGCCAGCAGCTTAGCCGGGACTAGCGGGAGTGGATACAATGAGCAGTTCTTC
TRBJ1-1 | TRBV5-8 | 14 | - | CASSFATRDTEAFF | TGTGCCAGCAGCTTTGCGACGCGGGACACTGAAGCTTTCTTT
TRBJ2-5 | TRBV20-1 | 11 | - | CSVAVQETQYF | TGCAGTGTGGCGGTCCAAGAGACCCAGTACTTC
TRBJ2-1 | TRBV5-1 | 16 | TRBD2 | CASSLLGLAGGIGPFF | TGCGCCAGCAGCTTGCTCGGACTAGCGGGAGGAATTGGGCCGTTCTTC
TRBJ1-1 | TRBV6-1 | 16 | - | CASSESLTQGWAEAFF | TGTGCCAGCAGTGAAAGCCTAACACAGGGTTGGGCTGAAGCTTTCTTT
TRBJ1-1 | TRBV13 | 16 | TRBD1 | CASSFLLTGKITEAFF | TGTGCCAGCAGCTTCCTATTGACAGGGAAGATCACTGAAGCTTTCTTT
TRBJ1-1 | TRBV28 | 18 | - | CASSPGWVAGPRGTEAFF | TGTGCCAGCAGTCCAGGATGGGTCGCGGGCCCTCGGGGCACTGAAGCTTTCTTT